The clone carrying this T cell receptor (beta chain) has a count of ten or more. What it binds is not known. Genomic DNA, the template, was used for profiling of the TCR beta VDJ and CDR3. TCRdb recomputed calls from the reads with MiXCR, one row per CDR3 protein. The sample holds around 150,000 distinct CDR3 sequences; roughly 48% are singletons and the top ten take roughly 29%. Patients included in sequencing had previously demonstrated CD8+CD57+ cell expansion by flow cytometry. The sample is drawn from a study of CD8+CD57+ T cells in acquired aplastic anemia. The CDR3 length is 14 residues. Per the germline V gene, CDR1 is SGHRS and CDR2 is YFSETQ. The trim removed 3 bases at V and 4 bases at J, leaving 2 bases unmatched. Broader study findings: The same twenty-nine CD8+ CDR3 sequences occurred in patients and in controls.

The specimen sequenced was sorted CD4+, CD8+, or CD8+CD57+ T cells (not recorded which) from PBMCs. The chain couples TRBV5-1 to TRBJ1-4; the match to TRBD1 covers 8 bases. This clonotype originated in a human donor with aplastic anemia. The CDR3 DNA reads as TGCGCCAGCAGCTGGGGACAGGATAATGAAAAACTGTTTTTT. It specifies CASSWGQDNEKLFF.